Presented here are 23 T cell receptor beta chains from one specimen sequenced in a study of T cell changes during pregnancy in multiple sclerosis. Using immunoSEQ multiplex PCR, the repertoire was profiled, and TCRdb retains in-frame clones only, with some absent. The sample consists of tens of thousands of clones, 92% of them appearing once. Sequenced here: CD4+ T cells from peripheral blood mononuclear cells, sampled in the second trimester of pregnancy. The source of these receptors is a female donor with multiple sclerosis, enrolled in a pregnancy study.

This chain connects TRBV19 to TRBJ2-2; tentative D call: TRBD2 (5 bases). This CDR3 is built from 13 residues. Trimming shortened V by 2 bases and J by 6 bases, and 7 bases separated the two germline ends. CDR1 is LNHDA, CDR2 SQIVND, per germline (reference sequence). This CDR3 is CASSIQDSGELFF. The DNA for the CDR3 is TGTGCCAGTAGTATACAGGACTCCGGGGAGCTGTTTTTT.

The V call is TRBV19, the J call TRBJ1-1; the D is unclear. Germline lookup yields CDR1 LNHDA and CDR2 SQIVND (reference sequence). The CDR3 contains 14 residues. V lost 8 bases and J 1 base, leaving 14 bases between the germline ends. CDR3 nucleotide sequence: TGTGCCAGTTCCCCCACCCTCAGGAACACTGAAGCTTTCTTT. It codes for CASSPTLRNTEAFF.

Concerning this clone itself: Germline is not matched at one junction end, which may reflect a read error. The chain carries TRBV7-9 and TRBJ2-5; the match to TRBD2 covers 11 bases. The CDR3 has 15 amino acids. Per the germline V gene, CDR1 is SEHNR and CDR2 is FQNEAQ (reference sequence). The DNA for the CDR3 is TGTGCCAGCAGTTTAGCGGGGGGGTACCAAGAGACCCAGTACTTC. It encodes CASSLAGGYQETQYF.

V is TRBV27 and J is TRBJ2-7; no firm D call. Germline V gene data show CDR1 as MNHEY and CDR2 as SMNVEV (reference sequence). Trimming removed 0 bases at V and 3 bases at J, with 12 bases between. CDR3 length: 15 amino acids. The CDR3 DNA reads TGTGCCAGCAGTTTATCGATTGCGGTGGGCTACGAGCAGTACTTC. Translated, it gives CASSLSIAVGYEQYF.

This clone is a singleton in its sample. Compared with germline, one end of the junction differs, possibly owing to a read error. The genes are TRBV6-1 and TRBJ1-2, with D possibly matching TRBD1 (5 bases). Germline loops: CDR1 MNHNS, CDR2 SASEGT. The CDR3 is made up of 13 amino acids. CDR3 coding DNA: TGTGCCGGCAGTGATTCAGGGAACTATGGCTACACCTTC. Amino acid sequence: CAGSDSGNYGYTF.

The rearrangement links TRBV9 to TRBJ2-1; 9 bases align to TRBD1. Germline assignment: CDR1 SGDLS and CDR2 YYNGEE. The CDR3 totals 13 residues. After removal of 4 bases from V and 7 bases from J, the junction contained 3 bases not matched to a gene. The CDR3 protein is CASSLGQGNEQFF. Here the CDR3 DNA reads TGTGCCAGCAGCCTGGGACAGGGTAATGAGCAGTTCTTC.

This chain uses TRBV11-3 with TRBJ2-2; D unresolved. This CDR3 has 14 amino acids. Germline V gene sequence: CDR1 SGHNT, CDR2 YENEEA. V gave up 2 bases and J gave up 4 bases, with 8 bases separating them. CDR3 sequence: CASSLFPGTGELFF. Written as DNA, the CDR3 is TGTGCCAGCAGCTTATTCCCCGGCACCGGGGAGCTGTTTTTT.

The J gene is TRBJ1-1, the V gene TRBV9; no clear D. Germline lookup yields CDR1 SGDLS and CDR2 YYNGEE. V lost 0 bases and J 1 base, leaving 10 bases between the germline ends. This CDR3 has 15 amino acids. The CDR3 nucleotides read TGTGCCAGCAGCGTAGGGCCAGTTGAGAACACTGAAGCTTTCTTT. Protein product: CASSVGPVENTEAFF.

This sequence joins TRBV9 and TRBJ1-2, with D hard to call. Trimming pared 5 bases from V and 8 bases from J, leaving 16 bases between. The CDR3 consists of 13 residues. Per the germline V gene, CDR1 is SGDLS and CDR2 is YYNGEE. The CDR3 DNA is TGTGCCAGCAGAAGTTTGAGAAGTGAGGGCTACACCTTC. Protein sequence: CASRSLRSEGYTF.

V gene TRBV28 combines with J gene TRBJ2-2, with 8 bases lining up with TRBD1. The CDR3 spans 15 residues. CDR1 and CDR2 from the germline V gene are MDHEN and SYDVKM. J was trimmed by 7 bases and V by 5 bases; bases with no gene match: 9. The CDR3 protein is CASSIRTGRGGELFF. The CDR3 region has the DNA TGTGCCAGCAGTATACGGACAGGGCGGGGCGGGGAGCTGTTTTTT.

The chain links TRBV27 to TRBJ2-7; TRBD1 matches at 8 bases. The CDR3 contains 16 residues. The J segment lost 5 bases and the V segment lost 3 bases, leaving 12 bases of the junction unmatched. In germline, CDR1 is MNHEY, CDR2 SMNVEV (reference sequence). In nucleotides, the CDR3 is TGTGCCAGCAGTTTGCAAGGGGCAGGGGGCCCCCACGAGCAGTACTTC. Encoded protein: CASSLQGAGGPHEQYF.

The rearrangement uses TRBV28 and TRBJ2-7; 7 nucleotides align to TRBD1. The CDR3 has 13 amino acids. Germline-derived CDR1 and CDR2 are MDHEN and SYDVKM. With V trimmed by 7 bases and J by 7 bases, 10 bases remained unmatched. The CDR3 region is CASTPREGAEQYF. In DNA, the CDR3 is TGTGCCAGCACCCCACGCGAGGGGGCAGAGCAGTACTTC.

Points on this clone: One end of the junction is discordant with germline, which a read error may explain. V and J are TRBV18 and TRBJ1-1; 8 nucleotides line up with TRBD1. The CDR3 loop spans 17 amino acids. The V gene's germline CDR1 is KGHSH and CDR2 LQKENI. Written as DNA, the CDR3 is TGTGCCAGCTCCCCACTCCTAGGAGGACAGGGGAACACTGAAGCTTTCTTT. Amino acids: CASSPLLGGQGNTEAFF.

The chain carries TRBV5-8 and TRBJ2-7; D may be TRBD1 (7 bases). V was clipped by 0 bases and J by 4 bases, with 14 bases between them. This CDR3 region has 15 residues. The germline V gene encodes CDR1 SGHTS and CDR2 YDEGEE. The CDR3 coding sequence is TGTGCCAGCAGCTTGGCCAGGGGGGACAATTACGAGCAGTACTTC. As protein: CASSLARGDNYEQYF.

The gene calls are TRBV5-1 and TRBJ2-1, with TRBD1 matching 9 bases. Germline lookup yields CDR1 SGHRS and CDR2 YFSETQ. V shed 4 bases and J 4 bases; nucleotides not matched to a gene: 3. The CDR3 has 14 amino acids. The CDR3 region has the DNA TGCGCCAGCAGCGGGGGACAGGGTTACAATGAGCAGTTCTTC. This translates into CASSGGQGYNEQFF.

The chain combines TRBV5-1 with TRBJ2-7; 7 bases align to TRBD1. Germline V gives CDR1 SGHRS, CDR2 YFSETQ. After removal of 0 bases from V and 1 base from J, the junction contained 1 base not matched to a gene. There are 14 residues in the CDR3. In nucleotides, the CDR3 is TGCGCCAGCAGCTTGGTACAGGGGTCCTACGAGCAGTACTTC. The encoded protein is CASSLVQGSYEQYF.

With regard to this clone: The same CDR3 arises from other DNA sequences in this sample as well. The genes are TRBV6-1 and TRBJ2-5; no reliable D call. V lost 2 bases to trimming and J lost 4 bases, with 5 bases between them. Germline V gives CDR1 MNHNS, CDR2 SASEGT. The length of the CDR3 is 12 residues. This chain's CDR3 is CASSETRETQYF. CDR3 coding DNA: TGTGCCAGCAGTGAAACGCGAGAGACCCAGTACTTC.

The V and J genes are TRBV7-3 and TRBJ2-1; D is unclear. V was clipped by 1 base and J by 8 bases, with 12 bases between them. This CDR3 has 14 amino acids. From germline, CDR1 is SGHTA and CDR2 FQGTGA. DNA for the CDR3: TGTGCCAGCAGCTTAAACGAGTTATCCCATGAGCAGTTCTTC. Residues: CASSLNELSHEQFF.

This clone was picked up one time. The chain has TRBV7-8 and TRBJ1-1, with TRBD1 identical over 8 bases. The junction had 6 bases not matched to a gene; V was cut back by 5 bases and J by 1 base. The CDR3 contains 15 residues. CDR1 is SGHVS and CDR2 is FQNEAQ in the germline V gene. The CDR3 here is CASSTGQGKNTEAFF. CDR3 nucleotide sequence: TGTGCCAGCAGCACCGGACAGGGTAAGAACACTGAAGCTTTCTTT.

This chain connects TRBV5-1 to TRBJ1-2, with D perhaps TRBD1 (6 bases). The CDR3 sequence is 15 residues long. V dropped 5 bases and J dropped 0 bases, with 14 bases sitting between them. Germline CDR1 and CDR2: SGHRS and YFSETQ. This CDR3 is CASRGQAGANYGYTF. The CDR3 coding sequence is TGCGCCAGCAGGGGTCAGGCAGGGGCTAACTATGGCTACACCTTC.

V gene TRBV7-8 combines with J gene TRBJ2-5; D is undetermined. The CDR3 is 13 residues long. V was clipped by 1 base and J by 4 bases, with 7 bases between them. Looked up from germline, CDR1 is SGHVS and CDR2 is FQNEAQ. Here the CDR3 reads CASSLDFIETQYF. For the CDR3, the DNA is TGTGCCAGCAGCTTAGATTTCATAGAGACCCAGTACTTC. Variable domain in full (rest from reference TRBV7-8 and TRBJ2-5): GAGVSQSPRYKVAKRGQDVALRCDPISGHVSLFWYQQALGQGPEFLTYFQNEAQLDKSGLPSDRFFAERPEGSVSTLKIQRTQQEDSAVYLCASSLDFIETQYFGPGTRLLVL.

The chain employs TRBV25-1 and TRBJ1-6, with D uncertain. Trimming took 6 bases from V and 10 from J, leaving 19 bases between them. The V gene's germline CDR1 is MGHDK and CDR2 SYGVNS. CDR3 length: 15 amino acids. The CDR3 DNA is TGTGCCAGCAGCTTACTAACGGGAGGTCAGTCACCCCTCCACTTT. Its protein product is CASSLLTGGQSPLHF.

The chain links TRBV27 to TRBJ2-3; maybe TRBD2 (6 bases). The V end was cut by 3 bases, the J end by 4 bases, with 14 bases between. This CDR3 region has 15 residues. Germline lookup yields CDR1 MNHEY and CDR2 SMNVEV (reference sequence). The chain's CDR3 is CASSFPQGGSDTQYF. CDR3 in DNA: TGTGCCAGCAGTTTTCCTCAGGGAGGATCAGATACGCAGTATTTT.